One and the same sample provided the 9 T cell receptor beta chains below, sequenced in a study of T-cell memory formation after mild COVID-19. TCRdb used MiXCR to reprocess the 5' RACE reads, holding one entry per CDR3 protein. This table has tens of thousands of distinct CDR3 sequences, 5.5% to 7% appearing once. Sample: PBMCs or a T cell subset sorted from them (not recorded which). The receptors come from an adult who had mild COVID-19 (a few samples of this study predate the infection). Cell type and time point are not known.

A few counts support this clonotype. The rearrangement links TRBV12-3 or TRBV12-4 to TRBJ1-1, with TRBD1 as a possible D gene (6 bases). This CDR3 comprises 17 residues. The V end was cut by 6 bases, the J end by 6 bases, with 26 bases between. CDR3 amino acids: CASSQYGGGVVGAEAFF. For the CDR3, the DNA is TGTGCCAGCAGCCAATATGGGGGCGGGGTAGTAGGGGCTGAAGCTTTCTTT.

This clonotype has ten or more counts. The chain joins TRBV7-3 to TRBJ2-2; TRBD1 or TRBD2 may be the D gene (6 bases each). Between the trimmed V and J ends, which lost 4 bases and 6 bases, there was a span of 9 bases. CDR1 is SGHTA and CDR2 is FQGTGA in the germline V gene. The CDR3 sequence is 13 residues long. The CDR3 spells CASSSGASGELFF. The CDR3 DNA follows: TGTGCCAGCAGCTCGGGGGCGTCCGGGGAGCTGTTTTTT.

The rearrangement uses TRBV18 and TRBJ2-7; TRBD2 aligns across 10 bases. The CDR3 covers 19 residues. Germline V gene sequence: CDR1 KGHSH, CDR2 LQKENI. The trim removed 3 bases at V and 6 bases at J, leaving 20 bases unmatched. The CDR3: CASSPLGGSSGRASGEQYF. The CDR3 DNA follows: TGTGCCAGCTCACCCCTCGGGGGCTCTAGCGGGAGAGCCTCGGGCGAGCAGTACTTC.

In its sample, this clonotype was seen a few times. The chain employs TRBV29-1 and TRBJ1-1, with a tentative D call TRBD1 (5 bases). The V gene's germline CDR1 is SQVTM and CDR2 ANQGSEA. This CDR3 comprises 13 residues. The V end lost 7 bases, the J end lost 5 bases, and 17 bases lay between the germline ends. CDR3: CSGGGLKGTEAFF. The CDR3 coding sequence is TGCAGCGGGGGGGGTTTAAAAGGTACTGAAGCTTTCTTT.

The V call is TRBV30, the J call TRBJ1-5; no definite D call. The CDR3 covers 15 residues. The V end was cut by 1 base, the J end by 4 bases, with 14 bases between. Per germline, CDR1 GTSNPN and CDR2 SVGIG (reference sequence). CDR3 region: CAWSAPTLRNQPQHF. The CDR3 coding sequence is TGTGCCTGGAGTGCCCCGACCCTTCGGAATCAGCCCCAGCATTTT.

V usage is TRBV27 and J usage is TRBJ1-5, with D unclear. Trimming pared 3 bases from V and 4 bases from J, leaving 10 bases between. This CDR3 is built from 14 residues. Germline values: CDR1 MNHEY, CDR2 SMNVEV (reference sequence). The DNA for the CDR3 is TGTGCCAGCAGTTTGGACGCCCGGAATCAGCCCCAGCATTTT. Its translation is CASSLDARNQPQHF.

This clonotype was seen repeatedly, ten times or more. The CDR3 loop reads CSARGTAGGGQFF. CDR3 in DNA: TGCAGTGCTAGAGGCACCGCCGGGGGGGGGCAGTTCTTC. The chain employs TRBV20-1 and TRBJ2-1, with TRBD2 identical over 8 bases. The CDR3 is 13 residues long. Per germline, CDR1 DFQATT and CDR2 SNEGSKA (reference sequence). The trim removed 1 base at V and 12 bases at J, leaving 8 bases unmatched.

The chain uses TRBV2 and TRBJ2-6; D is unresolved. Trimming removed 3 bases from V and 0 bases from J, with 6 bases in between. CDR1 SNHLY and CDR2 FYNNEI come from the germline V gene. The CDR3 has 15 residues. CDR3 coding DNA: TGTGCCAGCAGTGACGTGGTCTCTGGGGCCAACGTCCTGACTTTC. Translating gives CASSDVVSGANVLTF.

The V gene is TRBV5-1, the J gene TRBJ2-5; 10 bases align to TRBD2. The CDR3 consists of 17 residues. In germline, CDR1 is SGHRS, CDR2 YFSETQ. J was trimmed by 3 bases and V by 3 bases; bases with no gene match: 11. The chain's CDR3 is CASSSGLARPSKETQYF. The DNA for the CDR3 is TGCGCCAGCAGCTCGGGACTAGCGCGACCGAGTAAAGAGACCCAGTACTTC.